A single sample is the source of the 27 T cell receptor beta chains below, sequenced in a study of T cell repertoires in aging, cancer and after chemotherapy. TCR beta rearrangements were amplified from peripheral blood genomic DNA. A mixed TRB-A/B primer pool amplified rearranged TRB by multiplex touch-down PCR. MiXCR, run by TCRdb on the multiplex PCR reads, gives a single entry per CDR3 protein. The data hold 1,900 or so distinct CDR3 sequences, with around a sixth observed a single time. Specimen: blood. All receptors come from a human donor with a solid tumor.

The chain couples TRBV2 to TRBJ2-1; 10 bases align to TRBD2. The CDR3 is 15 amino acids. The V and J ends lost 8 bases and 7 bases, in that order; junction bases with no gene match: 11. Germline V lookup: CDR1 SNHLY, CDR2 FYNNEI. The CDR3 DNA is TGTGCCAGCTTTAGTAGAGCGGGAGGGGGGAATGAGCAGTTCTTC. Translation: CASFSRAGGGNEQFF.

This clonotype was observed a single time. The V and J genes are TRBV6-5 and TRBJ1-2, with D uncertain. Germline-derived CDR1 and CDR2 are MNHEY and SVGAGI. The CDR3 spans 13 residues. V lost 5 bases, J lost 1 base, and 8 bases lay in between. CDR3 bases: TGTGCCAGCAGTGAACCGGTTAACTATGGCTACACCTTC. This sequence encodes CASSEPVNYGYTF.

The chain uses TRBV10-1 and TRBJ2-1, with TRBD1 matching 7 bases. The CDR3 length is 14 residues. Germline CDR1 is WNHNN and CDR2 is SYGVQD (reference sequence). V shed 8 bases, J shed 0 bases, and the junction held 4 bases outside the gene matches. This CDR3 reads CASGPGGSYNEQFF. The CDR3 DNA reads as TGCGCCAGCGGCCCAGGGGGCTCCTACAATGAGCAGTTCTTC.

With respect to this clonotype: Being one base from a much bigger clone, this may be a read error. The chain joins TRBV20-1 to TRBJ1-1, with 9 bases fitting TRBD1. V trimming: 7 bases; J trimming: 5 bases; junction bases outside the gene matches: 5. This CDR3 has 12 amino acids. Germline values: CDR1 DFQATT, CDR2 SNEGSKA (reference sequence). The CDR3 sequence is CSDWDRATEAFF. CDR3 in DNA: TGCAGTGATTGGGACAGGGCGACTGAAGCTTTCTTT.

V usage is TRBV9 and J usage is TRBJ2-3, with TRBD2 identical over 9 bases. Germline V gene sequence: CDR1 SGDLS, CDR2 YYNGEE. This CDR3 is 15 amino acids long. V gave up 4 bases and J gave up 5 bases; unmatched junction bases: 8. The chain's CDR3 is CASSPGTSRGDTQYF. CDR3 nucleotides: TGTGCCAGCAGCCCCGGGACTAGCAGGGGAGATACGCAGTATTTT.

This clonotype was seen only a few times. The chain joins TRBV7-2 to TRBJ2-1, with a weak D call TRBD2 (7 bases). The germline V gene has CDR1 SGHTA and CDR2 FQGNSA. The CDR3 has 17 residues. Trimming removed 1 base from V and 6 bases from J, with 19 bases in between. The CDR3 bases are TGTGCCAGCAGCTTAGTCGGCGGCAGGGGAGGGTCCAATGAGCAGTTCTTC. It specifies CASSLVGGRGGSNEQFF. The variable domain in full, with the rest retrieved from reference TRBV7-2 and TRBJ2-1, is GAGVSQSPSNKVTEKGKDVELRCDPISGHTALYWYRQSLGQGLEFLIYFQGNSAPDKSGLPSDRFSAERTGGSVSTLTIQRTQQEDSAVYLCASSLVGGRGGSNEQFFGPGTRLTVL.

The chain is built from TRBV7-9 and TRBJ2-4; 10 positions agree with TRBD2. Losses at the gene ends were 2 bases for V and 0 bases for J; bases not matched to a gene: 7. This CDR3 contains 18 residues. CDR1 is SEHNR and CDR2 is FQNEAQ in the germline V gene (reference sequence). CDR3 nucleotide sequence: TGTGCCAGCAGCTTAAGGGCAGCGGGGGGGATAGCCAAAAACATTCAGTACTTC. It translates to CASSLRAAGGIAKNIQYF.

By its share, this clonotype is medium-sized. The rearrangement joins TRBV30 to TRBJ2-2; the match to TRBD2 covers 7 bases. V lost 8 bases to trimming and J lost 4 bases; unmatched junction nucleotides: 10. The CDR3 consists of 14 residues. Germline lookup yields CDR1 GTSNPN and CDR2 SVGIG (reference sequence). CDR3: CATDGASGTGELFF. Here the CDR3 DNA reads TGTGCCACGGACGGCGCTAGCGGCACCGGGGAGCTGTTTTTT.

This clonotype was detected only a few times. The chain is built from TRBV7-2 and TRBJ1-1; tentatively, D is TRBD1 (5 bases). CDR3 length: 14 residues. V lost 11 bases and J lost 2, with 18 bases in between. Germline loops: CDR1 SGHTA, CDR2 FQGNSA. CDR3 sequence (DNA): TGTGCCGGGGCCTTTGGCGGGGCAAACACTGAAGCTTTCTTT. The encoded protein is CAGAFGGANTEAFF.

By frequency in the sample, this clonotype is medium-sized (0.01 to 0.1%). The rearrangement uses TRBV4-3 and TRBJ2-3, with D unclear. The germline gives CDR1 LGHNA, CDR2 YSLEER. This CDR3 comprises 15 residues. Trimming removed 6 bases at V and 1 base at J, with 14 bases between. DNA of the CDR3: TGCGCCAGCAGTCGTCGGGCCTTTGGCACAGATACGCAGTATTTT. It translates to CASSRRAFGTDTQYF.

This clonotype qualifies as medium-sized (0.01 to 0.1%). This chain uses TRBV20-1 with TRBJ2-3; the D is unclear. The CDR3 is made up of 11 amino acids. V was shortened by 5 bases and J by 0 bases, with 3 bases between the two germline ends. Per germline, CDR1 DFQATT and CDR2 SNEGSKA (reference sequence). The CDR3 region has the DNA TGCAGTGCTGGGAGCACAGATACGCAGTATTTT. Encoded protein: CSAGSTDTQYF.

This chain uses TRBV20-1 with TRBJ2-1; TRBD2 matches 7 bases. J was trimmed by 5 bases and V by 5 bases; bases with no gene match: 9. CDR1 is DFQATT, CDR2 SNEGSKA, per germline (reference sequence). The CDR3 contains 14 residues. CDR3 residues: CSAYKGRADNEQFF. DNA of the CDR3: TGCAGTGCTTACAAGGGGAGGGCCGACAATGAGCAGTTCTTC.

This clonotype rates as medium-sized. J is TRBJ2-2 and V is TRBV7-2; D not certain. V was cut by 2 bases and J by 3 bases, with 1 base left in between. The CDR3 contains 12 residues. Germline V gives CDR1 SGHTA, CDR2 FQGNSA. DNA of the CDR3: TGTGCCAGCAGCTTATACACCGGGGAGCTGTTTTTT. Encoded protein: CASSLYTGELFF.

Details on this clonotype: Given a much more abundant clone one base away, this may be a read error. The chain combines TRBV6-1 with TRBJ2-4; tentatively, D is TRBD1 or TRBD2 (5 bases each). The V gene lost 8 bases and the J gene lost 10 bases, with 24 bases spanning the gap. The CDR3 sequence is 15 residues long. CDR1 MNHNS and CDR2 SASEGT come from the germline V gene. The CDR3 here is CASGGAAPGSGIQYF. The CDR3 DNA follows: TGTGCCAGCGGTGGGGCGGCTCCTGGGTCGGGGATTCAGTACTTC.

By its share, this clonotype is medium-sized. The J gene is TRBJ2-1, the V gene TRBV20-1; 7 bases are shared with TRBD2. The V gene end was trimmed by 1 base and the J gene end by 2 bases; junction bases not matched to a gene: 14. Germline V gene lookup returns CDR1 DFQATT and CDR2 SNEGSKA (reference sequence). The CDR3 is 18 residues long. The CDR3 sequence is CSARALNSGGGAYNEQFF. In DNA form, the CDR3 reads TGCAGTGCTAGAGCCCTTAACTCTGGGGGGGGTGCCTACAATGAGCAGTTCTTC.

This clonotype is labeled medium-sized. The V and J genes are TRBV18 and TRBJ2-3; D is unclear. Germline CDR1 and CDR2: KGHSH and LQKENI. The V end lost 7 bases, the J end lost 0 bases, and 11 bases lay between the germline ends. This CDR3 contains 14 residues. The CDR3 spells CASLTTDSTDTQYF. CDR3 DNA: TGTGCCAGCTTGACCACAGATAGCACAGATACGCAGTATTTT.

This clonotype has more than one count but fewer than ten. The rearrangement joins TRBV12-3 or TRBV12-4 to TRBJ1-1, with no clear D. V was trimmed by 8 bases and J by 4 bases, leaving 14 bases between them. The CDR3 runs to 13 residues. The CDR3 coding sequence is TGTGCCAGCCTCACCAACTACTTCACTGAAGCTTTCTTT. Protein sequence: CASLTNYFTEAFF.

The V and J genes are TRBV7-9 and TRBJ2-2; perhaps TRBD2 as D (6 bases). Trimming took 0 bases from V and 4 from J, leaving 6 bases between them. The CDR3 spans 14 residues. Looked up from germline, CDR1 is SEHNR and CDR2 is FQNEAQ (reference sequence). The DNA for the CDR3 is TGTGCCAGCAGCTTAGCGGGGGGCACCGGGGAGCTGTTTTTT. As protein: CASSLAGGTGELFF. The variable domain in full, completed from reference TRBV7-9 and TRBJ2-2, reads DTGVSQNPRHKITKRGQNVTFRCDPISEHNRLYWYRQTLGQGPEFLTYFQNEAQLEKSRLLSDRFSAERPKGSFSTLEIQRTEQGDSAMYLCASSLAGGTGELFFGEGSRLTVL.

As DNA, the CDR3 is TGTGCCAGCTCGGCCCGCCGGGGTACCTTGGACACCATATATTTT. Translated, it gives CASSARRGTLDTIYF. The chain uses TRBV11-3 and TRBJ1-3; the D is unclear. V lost 8 bases and J 8 bases, leaving 22 bases between the germline ends. This CDR3 has 15 residues. Germline CDR1 is SGHNT and CDR2 is YENEEA.

In its sample, this clonotype is medium-sized. This chain connects TRBV12-3 or TRBV12-4 to TRBJ1-4; D remains ambiguous. V lost 7 bases, J lost 7 bases, and 19 bases lay in between. The CDR3 has 15 residues. The CDR3 DNA is TGTGCCAGCATTTCGAATTTGGGCAGGCCTGAAAAACTGTTTTTT. Its protein is CASISNLGRPEKLFF.

This clonotype has more than one count but fewer than ten. This chain connects TRBV4-2 to TRBJ1-5; 7 nucleotides agree with TRBD1. Losses at the gene ends were 3 bases for V and 5 bases for J; bases not matched to a gene: 4. The CDR3 length is 14 residues. Germline assignment: CDR1 LGHNA and CDR2 YNFKEQ. CDR3 amino acids: CASSQDRLDQPQHF. The CDR3 bases are TGTGCCAGCAGCCAGGACAGGTTAGATCAGCCCCAGCATTTT.

This clonotype was observed a few times. The chain is built from TRBV7-2 and TRBJ2-7, with D possibly TRBD1 on 6 matching bases. The CDR3 extends over 14 amino acids. Germline CDR1 reads SGHTA; CDR2 reads FQGNSA. V gave up 3 bases and J gave up 5 bases, with 14 bases separating them. The CDR3 loop reads CASSLDSAGNEQYF. DNA for the CDR3: TGTGCCAGCAGCTTGGACAGTGCAGGTAACGAGCAGTACTTC.

By its share, this clonotype is large. V is TRBV30 and J is TRBJ2-2, with D hard to call. Trimming removed 0 bases at V and 4 bases at J, with 12 bases between. Per the germline V gene, CDR1 is GTSNPN and CDR2 is SVGIG (reference sequence). This CDR3 spans 15 amino acids. The CDR3 DNA follows: TGTGCCTGGAGTGTGTCCGCGATTCGCACCGGGGAGCTGTTTTTT. Residues: CAWSVSAIRTGELFF.

Sample share makes this clonotype medium-sized. The rearrangement uses TRBV20-1 and TRBJ2-1, with TRBD2 matching over 15 bases. Germline CDR1 reads DFQATT; CDR2 reads SNEGSKA (reference sequence). V trimming: 5 bases; J trimming: 4 bases; junction bases outside the gene matches: 3. CDR3 length: 15 residues. CDR3 coding DNA: TGCAGTGCTTCCGGACTAGCGGGGGGGTACAATGAGCAGTTCTTC. This gives the protein CSASGLAGGYNEQFF.

The rearrangement links TRBV11-2 to TRBJ1-1; D unclear. V was clipped by 5 bases and J by 1 base, with 8 bases between them. Germline V gene sequence: CDR1 SGHAT, CDR2 FQNNGV. This CDR3 region has 13 residues. The CDR3 spells CASSAIQNTEAFF. The CDR3 bases are TGTGCCAGCAGCGCCATCCAGAACACTGAAGCTTTCTTT.

The table lists this clonotype with a count of one. The junction departs from germline at one end; a sequencing error may be responsible. This chain links TRBV12-3 or TRBV12-4 with TRBJ1-2; TRBD1 matches 7 bases. The CDR3 extends over 13 amino acids. The CDR3 nucleotides read TGTGCCAGCAGTCAGGGGGGTAACTATGGCAACACCTTC. Its protein is CASSQGGNYGNTF.

By its share, this clonotype is medium-sized. The V gene is TRBV19, the J gene TRBJ2-3, with a possible D match to TRBD2 (6 bases). CDR3 size: 16 residues. Germline values: CDR1 LNHDA, CDR2 SQIVND (reference sequence). The V gene lost 1 base and the J gene lost 0 bases, with 11 bases spanning the gap. The CDR3 DNA sequence: TGTGCCAGTAGTATAGGGGGAACTAGCAGCACAGATACGCAGTATTTT. Its protein is CASSIGGTSSTDTQYF.